Presented here are 7 T cell receptor beta chains from one specimen sequenced in a study of identical twins. From the 5' RACE reads, TCRdb called clonotypes with MiXCR, one entry per CDR3 protein. The sample carries 300,000 to 400,000 distinct CDR3 sequences, 9% to 15% recorded once. This same sample was also taken into another study, of yellow fever vaccine responses in identical twins.

Sequenced input: CD8+ T cells sorted from blood. The receptors stem from a woman aged 18-29 years in good health.

V and J are TRBV10-3 and TRBJ1-6, with TRBD1 identical over 7 bases. The germline gives CDR1 ENHRY, CDR2 SYGVKD. This CDR3 has 14 residues. V lost 6 bases, J lost 8 bases, and 7 bases stayed unmatched. For the CDR3, the DNA is TGTGCCATCAGCCAGGGGGGATCTCATTCACCCCTCCACTTT. It encodes CAISQGGSHSPLHF.

This clonotype was counted ten times or more. The chain couples TRBV6-5 to TRBJ2-2, with 7 bases lining up with TRBD2. This CDR3 spans 14 amino acids. Germline V gene data show CDR1 as MNHEY and CDR2 as SVGAGI. The V gene end was trimmed by 8 bases and the J gene end by 3 bases; junction bases not matched to a gene: 6. The CDR3 DNA reads as TGTGCCAGCCTGATGGGGGGGGACACCGGGGAGCTGTTTTTT. Translating it yields CASLMGGDTGELFF.

V usage is TRBV6-1 and J usage is TRBJ1-5; D is unclear. Trimming took 3 bases from V and 6 from J, leaving 9 bases between them. The CDR3 loop spans 13 amino acids. Germline V gives CDR1 MNHNS, CDR2 SASEGT. CDR3 protein: CASSDTVVQPQHF. Written as DNA, the CDR3 is TGTGCCAGCAGTGACACTGTGGTTCAGCCCCAGCATTTT.

The V call is TRBV9, the J call TRBJ1-5; TRBD1 matches at 7 bases. Germline loops: CDR1 SGDLS, CDR2 YYNGEE. CDR3 length: 15 residues. The junction had 9 bases not matched to a gene; V was cut back by 4 bases and J by 5 bases. The chain's CDR3 is CASSYTGELYQPQHF. The CDR3 DNA sequence: TGTGCCAGCAGCTATACAGGGGAGCTGTATCAGCCCCAGCATTTT.

This clonotype was seen ten or more times. This chain connects TRBV24-1 to TRBJ2-1; 10 positions match TRBD2. The CDR3 length is 14 residues. In germline, CDR1 is KGHDR, CDR2 SFDVKD. J was trimmed by 6 bases and V by 5 bases; bases with no gene match: 3. The CDR3 spells CATSAAGGPNEQFF. The CDR3, as DNA: TGTGCCACCAGTGCAGCGGGGGGGCCCAATGAGCAGTTCTTC.

This clonotype was seen ten or more times. The chain joins TRBV5-1 to TRBJ2-1, with TRBD2 matching 8 bases. The CDR3 has 15 amino acids. The V segment lost 3 bases and the J segment 4 bases; nucleotides outside the gene matches: 6. Germline loops: CDR1 SGHRS, CDR2 YFSETQ. CDR3: CASSSVTSAYNEQFF. CDR3 DNA sequence: TGCGCCAGCAGCTCAGTGACTAGCGCTTACAATGAGCAGTTCTTC.

As DNA, the CDR3 is TGCAGTGCTAGTCGGCCGGACCATGAGCAGTTCTTC. The encoded protein is CSASRPDHEQFF. The chain carries TRBV20-1 and TRBJ2-1; no firm D call. Trimming cost V 3 bases and J 8 bases, with 11 bases left between them. Germline CDR1 is DFQATT and CDR2 is SNEGSKA (reference sequence). The CDR3 is made up of 12 amino acids.